The next 24 T cell receptor beta chains were all read from a single sample in a study of OX40 agonist ivuxolimab in advanced cancers. Here immunoSEQ multiplex PCR was the method, and the copy in TCRdb shows in-frame clones only, minus some. The profile shows tens of thousands of clones, about 88% of them singletons. The source material was CD4+ or CD8+ T cells sorted from blood, sampled in a trial of the OX40 agonist ivuxolimab. The receptors were gathered from an adult with an advanced solid tumor such as melanoma, head and neck, liver or kidney cancer.

The chain employs TRBV6-5 and TRBJ2-7; D is perhaps TRBD2 (6 bases). This CDR3 region has 13 residues. CDR1 and CDR2 (germline): MNHEY, SVGAGI. V was cut by 8 bases and J by 3 bases, with 14 bases left in between. The CDR3 region is CASRRAEDYEQYF. Here the CDR3 DNA reads TGTGCCAGCCGGAGGGCAGAAGACTACGAGCAGTACTTC.

The rearrangement joins TRBV10-1 to TRBJ2-7, with D perhaps matching TRBD1 or TRBD2 (5 bases each). The CDR3 has 14 residues. The V end lost 4 bases, the J end lost 2 bases, and 12 bases lay between the germline ends. Germline CDR1 WNHNN, CDR2 SYGVQD (reference sequence). The DNA for the CDR3 is TGCGCCAGCAGTGGGTCGGGGCAGCCCTACGAGCAGTACTTC. It yields the protein CASSGSGQPYEQYF.

CDR3 DNA sequence: TGTGCCAGCAGTTTAACGAGACCCCCTGGGGAGCAGTACTTC. Its translation is CASSLTRPPGEQYF. V gene TRBV28 combines with J gene TRBJ2-7; D uncertain. The CDR3 runs 14 residues. Germline V lookup: CDR1 MDHEN, CDR2 SYDVKM. V was trimmed by 2 bases and J by 7 bases, leaving 15 bases between them.

The chain joins TRBV4-1 to TRBJ2-3; D uncertain. V lost 5 bases and J lost 0, with 9 bases in between. CDR3 size: 14 residues. In germline, CDR1 is MGHRA, CDR2 YSYEKL. The DNA of the CDR3 is TGCGCCAGCAGCGCCCGACTCAGCACAGATACGCAGTATTTT. As protein: CASSARLSTDTQYF.

The V and J genes are TRBV4-1 and TRBJ2-5; 12 bases map to TRBD2. The CDR3 runs 16 residues. V dropped 4 bases and J dropped 4; count of bases not matched to a gene: 7. Germline assignment: CDR1 MGHRA and CDR2 YSYEKL. The CDR3 protein is CASSPIQGLAGETQYF. The DNA for the CDR3 is TGCGCCAGCAGCCCAATCCAGGGACTAGCGGGAGAGACCCAGTACTTC.

The chain employs TRBV18 and TRBJ1-2, with a weak D call TRBD1 (5 bases). CDR3 length: 12 amino acids. CDR1 and CDR2 (germline): KGHSH, LQKENI. Trimming stripped 3 bases from V and 8 bases from J, with 10 bases between. The CDR3 protein is CASSPPGGGYTF. The CDR3 DNA is TGTGCCAGCTCACCGCCGGGGGGGGGCTACACCTTC.

This chain uses TRBV30 with TRBJ1-5, with D perhaps matching TRBD1 (5 bases). The germline CDR1 and CDR2 sequences are GTSNPN and SVGIG (reference sequence). V was clipped by 2 bases and J by 4 bases, with 9 bases between them. The CDR3 extends over 13 amino acids. CDR3 sequence reads: CAWSTQGNQPQHF. CDR3 nucleotide sequence: TGTGCCTGGAGTACCCAGGGAAATCAGCCCCAGCATTTT. The full variable domain, its missing parts supplied by reference TRBV30 and TRBJ1-5, is SQTIHQWPATLVQPVGSPLSLECTVEGTSNPNLYWYRQAAGRGLQLLFYSVGIGQISSEVPQNLSASRPQDRQFILSSKKLLLSDSGFYLCAWSTQGNQPQHFGDGTRLSIL.

Here the CDR3 reads CASSGTGGGEQYF. The CDR3 DNA is TGTGCCAGCTCCGGGACAGGGGGCGGCGAGCAGTACTTC. The chain couples TRBV7-9 to TRBJ2-7; 12 bases line up with TRBD1. The CDR3 loop spans 13 amino acids. Germline V CDR1 and CDR2: SEHNR, FQNEAQ (reference sequence). The trim removed 8 bases at V and 6 bases at J, leaving 5 bases unmatched.

The rearrangement links TRBV11-3 to TRBJ2-1, with 10 bases matching TRBD2. This CDR3 is 15 amino acids long. The ends lost 5 bases at V and 9 bases at J; junction bases unmatched: 10. Per germline, CDR1 SGHNT and CDR2 YENEEA. The CDR3 region has the DNA TGTGCCAGCAGCCAATTAGCGGGAGGCTTGAGTGAGCAGTTCTTC. Encoded protein: CASSQLAGGLSEQFF.

The chain employs TRBV18 and TRBJ1-1; TRBD1 might be the D (5 bases). Germline CDR1 is KGHSH and CDR2 is LQKENI. The CDR3 is 15 amino acids. The ends were cut back, 3 bases at V and 0 bases at J, with 11 bases in the middle. CDR3 residues: CASSPGHVMNTEAFF. The CDR3 DNA is TGTGCCAGCTCACCGGGGCACGTAATGAACACTGAAGCTTTCTTT. Combining the CDR3 with reference TRBV18 and TRBJ1-1 gives the whole variable domain NAGVMQNPRHLVRRRGQEARLRCSPMKGHSHVYWYRQLPEEGLKFMVYLQKENIIDESGMPKERFSAEFPKEGPSILRIQQVVRGDSAAYFCASSPGHVMNTEAFFGQGTRLTVV.

CDR3: CASSSNYEQYF. In DNA form, the CDR3 reads TGTGCCAGCAGCTCCAACTACGAGCAGTACTTC. This sequence joins TRBV6-1 and TRBJ2-7; D is unclear. The V end was cut by 6 bases, the J end by 3 bases, with 6 bases between. The CDR3 runs 11 residues. The germline V gene encodes CDR1 MNHNS and CDR2 SASEGT.

The V and J genes are TRBV7-8 and TRBJ1-2, with unresolved D. The CDR3 has 13 amino acids. Germline values: CDR1 SGHVS, CDR2 FQNEAQ. Trimming shortened V by 5 bases and J by 8 bases, and 15 bases separated the two germline ends. The CDR3 is CASSPHARTGYTF. The CDR3 bases are TGTGCCAGCAGCCCCCATGCGAGAACGGGCTACACCTTC.

The chain combines TRBV7-9 with TRBJ1-4, with a possible D match to TRBD1 (5 bases). The germline CDR1 and CDR2 sequences are SEHNR and FQNEAQ (reference sequence). This CDR3 spans 15 amino acids. The ends were cut back, 4 bases at V and 8 bases at J, with 17 bases in the middle. CDR3 protein: CASSWGDRTGEKLFF. Here the CDR3 DNA reads TGTGCCAGCAGCTGGGGGGACCGCACGGGGGAAAAACTGTTTTTT.

This chain connects TRBV28 to TRBJ2-7, with D unresolved. The CDR3 totals 16 residues. CDR1 MDHEN and CDR2 SYDVKM come from the germline V gene. Trimming shortened V by 2 bases and J by 6 bases, and 20 bases separated the two germline ends. CDR3 loop: CASSLDMADVPREQYF. DNA of the CDR3: TGTGCCAGCAGTTTAGATATGGCAGACGTGCCTCGCGAGCAGTACTTC.

The chain recombines TRBV5-1 with TRBJ2-4, with a tentative D call TRBD1 (6 bases). CDR1 SGHRS and CDR2 YFSETQ come from the germline V gene. The CDR3 loop spans 13 amino acids. V lost 4 bases, J lost 13 bases, and 18 bases lay in between. The CDR3 DNA sequence: TGCGCCAGCAGCCCCTCAGGGGTAGACAGGCAGTACTTC. This codes for CASSPSGVDRQYF.

The genes are TRBV21-1 and TRBJ2-7; TRBD2 is taken as the D call from the table, unchecked against the DNA. TRBV21-1 is given as a pseudogene. CDR3 length equals 13 residues. The CDR3 spells CAILLAGVYEQYF. The CDR3 DNA reads TGTGCCATCCTACTAGCGGGAGTTTACGAGCAGTACTTC.

The J gene is TRBJ1-1, the V gene TRBV19, with a weak D call TRBD1 (5 bases). The CDR3 runs to 14 residues. V lost 8 bases and J 0 bases, leaving 13 bases between the germline ends. Germline CDR1 is LNHDA and CDR2 is SQIVND (reference sequence). The CDR3 bases are TGTGCCAGTCGCGAAAGGGGCCTGAACACTGAAGCTTTCTTT. Protein: CASRERGLNTEAFF. Full variable domain (remainder filled in from reference TRBV19 and TRBJ1-1): DGGITQSPKYLFRKEGQNVTLSCEQNLNHDAMYWYRQDPGQGLRLIYYSQIVNDFQKGDIAEGYSVSREKKESFPLTVTSAQKNPTAFYLCASRERGLNTEAFFGQGTRLTVV.

This chain links TRBV6-6 with TRBJ2-5; D is ambiguous. This CDR3 has 11 residues. Germline V gene data show CDR1 as MNHNY and CDR2 as SVGAGI (reference sequence). Trimming pared 7 bases from V and 5 bases from J, leaving 8 bases between. The CDR3 DNA reads TGTGCCAGCATGCTAGTGGAGACCCAGTACTTC. It yields the protein CASMLVETQYF.

Concerning this clone: This sample includes further DNA sequences coding for the same CDR3. The rearrangement links TRBV10-3 to TRBJ2-7, with D uncertain. In germline, CDR1 is ENHRY, CDR2 SYGVKD. Trimming cost V 3 bases and J 4 bases, with 4 bases left between them. The CDR3 spans 11 residues. CDR3 DNA sequence: TGTGCCATCAGTGATAGTTACGAGCAGTACTTC. This gives the protein CAISDSYEQYF.

The genes are TRBV30 and TRBJ1-4; D ambiguous. Trimming took off 0 bases at V and 4 bases at J, with 0 bases between the two ends. From germline, CDR1 is GTSNPN and CDR2 SVGIG (reference sequence). This CDR3 has 11 residues. The DNA for the CDR3 is TGTGCCTGGAGTGTTAATGAAAAACTGTTTTTT. It yields the protein CAWSVNEKLFF.

CDR3 amino acids: CASSLQGAGKNIQYF. The CDR3, as DNA: TGCGCCAGCAGCCTCCAGGGGGCTGGCAAAAACATTCAGTACTTC. This chain connects TRBV4-1 to TRBJ2-4, with 8 positions matching TRBD1. The CDR3 totals 15 residues. Per the germline V gene, CDR1 is MGHRA and CDR2 is YSYEKL. V shed 4 bases, J shed 3 bases, and the junction held 5 bases outside the gene matches.

V usage is TRBV6-1 and J usage is TRBJ2-3, with 11 bases matching TRBD1. V lost 4 bases and J lost 5; bases outside the gene matches: 8. This CDR3 region has 16 residues. Germline CDR1 is MNHNS and CDR2 is SASEGT. CDR3 nucleotides: TGTGCCAGCAGTGGTGGGACAGGGGGGCCTGGAGATACGCAGTATTTT. Encoded protein: CASSGGTGGPGDTQYF.

The chain links TRBV11-2 to TRBJ2-5; tentatively, D is TRBD2 (5 bases). This CDR3 has 15 amino acids. V lost 3 bases and J 5 bases, leaving 16 bases between the germline ends. The germline V gene has CDR1 SGHAT and CDR2 FQNNGV. CDR3 nucleotides: TGTGCCAGCAGCTTCCAGGTTGCGGGCGGGGAGACCCAGTACTTC. It yields the protein CASSFQVAGGETQYF.

This clone showed up just once. The DNA of the CDR3 is TGTGCCAGCAGTCCGGTGCAGATTAGCAATCAGCCCCAGCATTTT. Its protein product is CASSPVQISNQPQHF. The chain uses TRBV28 and TRBJ1-5; D remains ambiguous. The length of the CDR3 is 15 residues. The V end was cut by 5 bases, the J end by 0 bases, with 11 bases between. CDR1 is MDHEN, CDR2 SYDVKM, per germline.